The T cell receptor (beta chain) described here comes from a study of OX40 agonist ivuxolimab in advanced cancers. The overall study: Partial responses were achieved by three patients, one with hepatocellular carcinoma and two with cutaneous melanoma.

The assay was immunoSEQ multiplex PCR, and TCRdb's table has in-frame clones only and misses some. The sample has around 64,000 clones; about 90% are singletons. This clone was recorded a few times. There are 14 residues in the CDR3. The germline V gene has CDR1 SGDLS and CDR2 YYNGEE. Trimming cost V 0 bases and J 0 bases, with 4 bases left between them. This clonotype was obtained from an adult with an advanced solid tumor such as melanoma, head and neck, liver or kidney cancer. The specimen was CD4+ or CD8+ T cells sorted from blood, collected in a trial of the OX40 agonist ivuxolimab. The genes are TRBV9 and TRBJ2-1, with no clear D. The CDR3 DNA follows: TGTGCCAGCAGCGTAGGGAGCTCCTACAATGAGCAGTTCTTC. It encodes CASSVGSSYNEQFF.